This T cell receptor (beta chain) originates from a study of T cells after yellow fever vaccination (dated by TCRdb to the late 2010s). General notes on the study: The SMART-Seq v4 Ultra Low Input RNA kit was used to prepare libraries from fractions with low cell numbers. To follow T-cell clones before and after primary and booster YFV17D yellow fever vaccination, bulk TCR alpha and beta repertoires were sequenced over time. Two healthy male donors, one aged 18 to 30 and one aged 30 to 40 years, made up the cohort. Blood was drawn at multiple timepoints before and after primary and secondary immunization, with bulk PBMC replicates and cell subsets isolated.

What this sample's treatment or condition label stands for: live attenuated yellow fever vaccine strain. A standard Ficoll-Paque protocol was used to isolate PBMCs from peripheral blood. CD4 and CD8 T-cell fractions were isolated with Dynabeads CD4 and CD8 positive selection kits. TriZol was used to extract RNA from bulk PBMCs, from CD4 and CD8 fractions, and from dextramer-positive and dextramer-negative fractions. A distance of 12 bases separates the germline ends of V and J, which lose 0 bases and 7 bases respectively. The CDR3 runs 14 amino acids, cysteine and phenylalanine included. The CDR3 DNA has 42 bases and is translated from base 1. Per the germline V gene, LGHNA is the CDR1 and YNFKEQ is the CDR2. Instrument on record: Illumina NovaSeq 6000. TCR cDNA was made using 5'RACE template switching, a step that added a universal primer site and unique molecular identifiers. Priming for cDNA synthesis came from both the TCR alpha and TCR beta constant segments. Library amplification involved two PCR steps, and the second step added sample barcodes and sequencing adapters. Sequencing of libraries was performed on Illumina HiSeq 2500 (2x100 bp) or NovaSeq (2x150 bp). Per the authors' processing: Reads were demultiplexed and collapsed into UMI consensus sequences with MIGEC, and V(D)J alignment was performed with MiXCR. Clonotypes responding to the vaccine were identified with edgeR on replicate PBMC samples, with the criteria of FDR below 0.01 and a log2 fold change above 5 up to day 15. Each bulk clonotype received a CD4 or CD8 identity based on whether the sequenced CD4 or CD8 repertoire contained that clonotype at higher abundance. The public reads were reprocessed in TCRdb via fastp at Q25 and MiXCR, keeping in-frame beta chains. CDR3 protein sequences are deduplicated, and each keeps its most common genes and DNA. The V and J calls and clone size come from TCRdb's table, not from the authors' own analysis. This sample is represented by 250,000 to 300,000 distinct CDR3 sequences; approximately 5.2% of them were singletons. The top ten clonotypes cover less than 3.5% of the sample.

What the study reported, not specific to this receptor: Computational filtering was needed because FACS-sorted repertoires could contain abundant contaminating clonotypes from the bulk population. After the booster, most clones that had expanded after primary vaccination were detected again (nearly 97% of CD4 and around nine tenths of CD8), suggesting broad maintenance of memory. Because the study included only two donors, the extent to which the findings can be generalized is limited. A small share of clonotypes was detected in both CD4 and CD8 compartments, with the overlap likely arising from convergent recombination. Compared with the primary T-cell response, the secondary T-cell response was faster but weaker, reaching its peak on day 5 rather than on day 15.

This clonotype was detected many times. It lacks a known antigen. No qualities accompany the bases; no much larger clone lies one base away. The sequencing used CD4+ T cells sorted from PBMCs, collected on the day of the yellow fever booster vaccination. The sequence links TRBV4-2 to TRBJ1-1, and TRBD1 may be the D gene, going by 6 matching bases. This clonotype was obtained from a man between 18 and 35 years old who received the YFV17D yellow fever vaccine. The DNA is TGTGCCAGCAGCCAAGATGACGCGACAGGTGAAGCTTTCTTT. This is translated as CASSQDDATGEAFF.